What follows are 5 T cell receptor beta chains derived from one specimen sequenced in a study of CD8+CD57+ T cells in acquired aplastic anemia. Investigators profiled TCR beta VDJ and CDR3 from genomic DNA template. TCRdb re-called the reads through MiXCR, storing one row per CDR3 protein. The profile covers around 230,000 distinct CDR3 sequences, with approximately 60% appearing a single time and about 29% taken by the ten largest. The sequencing sample was made of sorted CD4+, CD8+, or CD8+CD57+ T cells (not recorded which) from PBMCs. The receptors come from a human donor in good health.

The table lists this clonotype with a few counts. A much larger clonotype is one base distant, so this may be a read error. J is TRBJ2-7 and V is TRBV6-2 or TRBV6-3, with D hard to call. CDR1 MNHEY and CDR2 SVGEGT come from the germline V gene. CDR3 length equals 11 residues. The CDR3 region is CASSYNYERYF. The CDR3 coding sequence is TGTGCCAGCAGTTACAACTACGAGCGGTACTTC.

This chain joins TRBV4-3 and TRBJ1-2, with 7 bases matching TRBD1. The V gene's germline CDR1 is LGHNA and CDR2 YSLEER. V shed 0 bases, J shed 5 bases, and the junction held 6 bases outside the gene matches. This CDR3 comprises 15 residues. The CDR3 bases are TGCGCCAGCAGCCAAGAGAGGACAGGCAAATATGGCTACACCTTC. This gives the protein CASSQERTGKYGYTF.

On this clonotype itself: Relative to the germline gene, one junction end is altered; a read error may explain this. The chain couples TRBV7-6 to TRBJ1-1, with no clear D. CDR3 length: 13 amino acids. Germline assignment: CDR1 SGHVS and CDR2 FNYEAQ. In DNA form, the CDR3 reads TGTGCCGGCAGCTTGACCCTGTCCACTGAAGCTTTCTTT. This codes for CAGSLTLSTEAFF.

This clonotype was detected a few times. The rearrangement links TRBV25-1 to TRBJ2-7; possible D gene TRBD1, 6 bases. The germline V gene has CDR1 MGHDK and CDR2 SYGVNS. The CDR3 spans 13 residues. Trimming removed 6 bases at V and 4 bases at J, with 13 bases between. CDR3 bases: TGTGCCAGCAGCTTACTAACAGGGTACGAGCAGTACTTC. It translates to CASSLLTGYEQYF.

The chain joins TRBV7-2 to TRBJ2-7, with D possibly called TRBD1 or TRBD2 (5 bases each). The CDR3 length is 15 residues. Germline lookup yields CDR1 SGHTA and CDR2 FQGNSA. V lost 5 bases and J lost 0, with 14 bases in between. The CDR3 DNA reads TGTGCCAGCAGCCTACGGTCCGGGGCCTCCTACGAGCAGTACTTC. This translates into CASSLRSGASYEQYF.